This T cell receptor (beta chain) was retrieved from a study of T cells in Graves' hyperthyroidism and ophthalmopathy. Amplified regions were TCR beta CDR3 sequences from RNA transcripts. The HTBI primer set was used in a first-round RT-PCR of the TCR CDR3. TCRdb itself ran the multiplex PCR reads through MiXCR, one entry per CDR3 protein. The data contain fewer than 400,000 distinct CDR3 sequences, more than 20% of them singletons. Broader study findings: Within blood appeared most thyroid clonotypes that had expanded above 0.001.

In this sample, this clonotype turned up a few times. Its cognate antigen is unknown. Germline values: CDR1 SNHLY, CDR2 FYNNEI. The ends lost 2 bases at V and 6 bases at J; junction bases unmatched: 3. The CDR3 runs to 15 residues. Specimen: blood. The receptor was derived from a man aged 50-59 years with Graves' hyperthyroidism. The genes are TRBV2 and TRBJ2-2, with TRBD1 matching 10 bases. The CDR3 DNA reads as TGTGCCAGCAGTGAACGGGGGACAGGGGCCGGGGAGCTGTTTTTT. Protein sequence: CASSERGTGAGELFF.